Each of the 10 T cell receptor beta chains below was sequenced from the same sample in a study of cytomegalovirus exposure and HLA in healthy donors. PCR used 60 Vbeta primers and 13 Jbeta primers. Some clones are missing from TCRdb's copy, which holds only in-frame ones; the method was immunoSEQ multiplex PCR. The sample table includes some 130,000 clones. The sequenced sample consisted of PBMCs. The source is a woman aged 40 to 55 in good health and CMV-seronegative.

The V gene is TRBV6-6, the J gene TRBJ1-4; D remains unclear. From germline, CDR1 is MNHNY and CDR2 SVGAGI (reference sequence). This CDR3 region has 12 residues. The ends were cut back, 6 bases at V and 4 bases at J, with 6 bases in the middle. CDR3 bases: TGTGCCAGCAGATCCGTTAATGAAAAACTGTTTTTT. Translating it yields CASRSVNEKLFF.

The CDR3 loop reads CASSDPNRGVYEQYF. CDR3 sequence (DNA): TGTGCCAGCAGTGACCCCAACAGGGGCGTTTACGAGCAGTACTTC. The chain carries TRBV2 and TRBJ2-7, with TRBD1 matching 7 bases. V lost 3 bases, J lost 4 bases, and 9 bases stayed unmatched. In germline, CDR1 is SNHLY, CDR2 FYNNEI. The CDR3 length is 15 residues.

This chain uses TRBV7-9 with TRBJ1-2, with a tentative D call TRBD1 (6 bases). The V gene lost 5 bases and the J gene lost 2 bases, with 12 bases spanning the gap. CDR1 is SEHNR and CDR2 is FQNEAQ in the germline V gene (reference sequence). The length of the CDR3 is 14 residues. The CDR3 DNA sequence: TGTGCCAGCAGCCGCTCCAGGGGAAACTATGGCTACACCTTC. Its translation is CASSRSRGNYGYTF. The whole variable domain, remainder taken from reference TRBV7-9 and TRBJ1-2, is DTGVSQNPRHKITKRGQNVTFRCDPISEHNRLYWYRQTLGQGPEFLTYFQNEAQLEKSRLLSDRFSAERPKGSFSTLEIQRTEQGDSAMYLCASSRSRGNYGYTFGSGTRLTVV.

This rearrangement joins TRBV10-3 to TRBJ1-1; 7 nucleotides agree with TRBD1. This CDR3 contains 12 residues. Germline lookup yields CDR1 ENHRY and CDR2 SYGVKD. J was trimmed by 0 bases and V by 9 bases; bases with no gene match: 1. The CDR3 loop is CAMGTVNTEAFF. In nucleotides, the CDR3 is TGTGCCATGGGGACAGTGAACACTGAAGCTTTCTTT.

With regard to this clone: Distinct nucleotide sequences in the sample also encode this CDR3. This chain connects TRBV4-1 to TRBJ1-2; D might be TRBD1 (5 bases). Per germline, CDR1 MGHRA and CDR2 YSYEKL. V shed 0 bases and J shed 1 base, with 12 bases lying between them. The CDR3 covers 16 residues. CDR3 loop: CASSQDRGGVNYGYTF. CDR3 nucleotides: TGCGCCAGCAGCCAAGATCGGGGCGGGGTTAACTATGGCTACACCTTC.

The chain recombines TRBV18 with TRBJ1-2; 8 bases are shared with TRBD1. Germline loops: CDR1 KGHSH, CDR2 LQKENI. The V and J ends lost 2 bases and 0 bases, in that order; junction bases with no gene match: 5. There are 16 residues in the CDR3. CDR3 DNA sequence: TGTGCCAGCTCACCAGGCCAGGGGGCGGCTAACTATGGCTACACCTTC. Its protein is CASSPGQGAANYGYTF.

The chain uses TRBV6-5 and TRBJ2-6; D possibly corresponds to TRBD1 (5 bases). Trimming removed 2 bases from V and 4 bases from J, with 12 bases in between. The CDR3 contains 16 residues. Per the germline V gene, CDR1 is MNHEY and CDR2 is SVGAGI. As DNA, the CDR3 is TGTGCCAGCAGTTACCGAAGGGGCGGAGGGGCCAACGTCCTGACTTTC. It specifies CASSYRRGGGANVLTF.

V usage is TRBV7-3 and J usage is TRBJ1-2; 7 nucleotides match TRBD1. The CDR3 consists of 13 residues. The trim removed 3 bases at V and 6 bases at J, leaving 4 bases unmatched. Germline assignment: CDR1 SGHTA and CDR2 FQGTGA. The CDR3 DNA is TGTGCCAGCAGCTTTGACAGGGAGGATGGCTACACCTTC. It translates to CASSFDREDGYTF. The whole variable domain, remainder taken from reference TRBV7-3 and TRBJ1-2, is GAGVSQTPSNKVTEKGKYVELRCDPISGHTALYWYRQSLGQGPEFLIYFQGTGAADDSGLPNDRFFAVRPEGSVSTLKIQRTERGDSAVYLCASSFDREDGYTFGSGTRLTVV.

The chain joins TRBV7-2 to TRBJ1-5; tentative D call: TRBD1 (5 bases). Trimming took 4 bases from V and 12 from J, leaving 16 bases between them. Germline CDR1 is SGHTA and CDR2 is FQGNSA. This CDR3 has 13 residues. The CDR3 spells CASSSPTEEIQHF. In DNA form, the CDR3 reads TGTGCCAGCAGCTCTCCGACAGAAGAGATCCAGCATTTT.

V gene TRBV5-1 combines with J gene TRBJ1-2; possible D gene TRBD1, 6 bases. The germline CDR1 and CDR2 sequences are SGHRS and YFSETQ. CDR3 length equals 13 residues. V was cut by 4 bases and J by 8 bases, with 15 bases left in between. CDR3 nucleotide sequence: TGCGCCAGCAGCACCGACAGGCCCCTGGGCTACACCTTC. Protein sequence: CASSTDRPLGYTF.